The following is a T cell receptor beta chain sequence with its context. Its antigen remains unknown. This sample stems from a study of PD-1 blockade in mismatch repair-deficient tumors. For the study at large: Patients had eleven to twelve mismatch repair-deficient cancer types, all previously treated and progressing.

Every patient had mismatch repair deficiency by PCR or immunohistochemistry. TCR sequencing covered a few patients who responded to pembrolizumab. The CDR3 covers 17 residues. V was pared by 6 bases and J by 9 bases, with 27 bases between. Germline V gene lookup returns CDR1 LNHDA and CDR2 SQIVND (reference sequence). Repertoires were generated with immunoSEQ multiplex PCR, while TCRdb's copy carries only in-frame clones and drops some. Of around 16,000 clones in the sample, about 86% were seen once. Points from the study as a whole: After pembrolizumab, tumor-resident clones rose rapidly, then generally contracted before radiologic responses.

V is TRBV19 and J is TRBJ2-1, with D possibly matching TRBD2 (5 bases). This sequence originates from an adult with mismatch repair-deficient cancer. Source: PBMCs, taken 4 weeks after starting pembrolizumab. This CDR3 reads CASRRSWTAPTMGEQFF. The CDR3 DNA reads as TGTGCCAGTAGGCGATCCTGGACTGCCCCCACAATGGGTGAGCAGTTCTTC.